This T cell receptor (beta chain) was sequenced for a study of CD8 T cells in Susac syndrome. Negative isolation yielded the CD8+ and CD4+ T cells, while FACS enriched the TEMRA cells. The germline gives CDR1 SGHNT, CDR2 YYREEE (reference sequence). J lost 2 bases, V lost 5 bases, and 8 bases had no gene match. The CDR3 spans 15 residues. Random hexamers served to reverse transcribe roughly 0.45 to 1 ug RNA. Multiplex immunoSEQ PCR targeted 54 Vbeta and 13 Jbeta TCR beta segments. TCRdb redid the calling of the immunoSEQ multiplex PCR reads with MiXCR, one entry per CDR3 protein. The table lists about 300,000 distinct CDR3 sequences, about 89% of them singletons.

Sequencing was done on a sample of CD8+ T cells from PBMCs. The sequence came from a human donor with multiple sclerosis. The chain is built from TRBV5-4 and TRBJ2-7; 9 nucleotides align to TRBD1. The CDR3 DNA reads as TGTGCCAGCAGTGGAAGCCACAGGGGGCCCTACGAGCAGTACTTC. It encodes CASSGSHRGPYEQYF.